This T cell receptor beta chain was profiled in a study of cytomegalovirus exposure and HLA in healthy donors. The data were produced by immunoSEQ multiplex PCR, yet TCRdb's version contains in-frame clones alone and is incomplete. The data hold 80,000 to 100,000 clones, with roughly nine tenths observed a single time. The germline gives CDR1 SGHNT, CDR2 YYREEE (reference sequence). With 3 bases removed from V and 0 bases from J, the gap between germline ends came to 7 bases. This CDR3 is 15 amino acids long. Notes on the study in general: The authors listed 150 or so TCR beta chains as cytomegalovirus-associated. A subsequent analysis found that TCR clusters from the first cohort also tended to co-occur in the 120 or so validation repertoires, with around 94% of cluster scores above 0.

In regard to this clone: Its specificity is not known.

The specimen was PBMCs. The chain employs TRBV5-4 and TRBJ1-6; D remains unclear. The clonotype comes from a woman in her twenties or thirties in good health and CMV-seronegative. In DNA, the CDR3 is TGTGCCAGCAGCTATGGGAGCTCCTATAATTCACCCCTCCACTTT. Amino acid sequence: CASSYGSSYNSPLHF.